This T cell receptor beta chain is drawn from a study of early T cells in non-severe SARS-CoV-2 infection (dated by TCRdb to about 2021). Turning to the overall study: TCR sequencing used bulk RNA from unsorted whole blood, so alpha and beta chains could not be paired.

The study was a case-control design nested within a healthcare worker cohort in London, UK, with weekly nasopharyngeal swab PCR tests and blood sampling. Healthcare workers were recruited between 23 and 31 March 2020, during the week of the UK lockdown, and were followed weekly for up to about 16 weeks. Beyond this particular receptor, the publication reports: VDJdb matching was skewed toward anti-spike CD8 responses, so virus-specific expansions were likely underestimated and private and CD4 specificities were missed.

The method was 5' RACE. Sequencing relied on a NextSeq 500. To correct for sequencing error and PCR bias, the TCR library protocol tagged individual cDNA molecules with unique molecular identifiers. TCR alpha and beta chains were both sequenced, and the abundances of alpha and beta sequences in each sample were closely correlated with each other. The authors' pipeline ran thus. Decombinator V4 was used to perform V gene, J gene and CDR3 annotation of TCR sequences. TCRs were defined as expanded if a significant change between any two time points was detected under a Poisson model with p below 0.0001. Abundances of TCRs were expressed as counts per million after normalisation to the total number of TCRs sequenced in each sample. MAIT TCRs were defined by TRAV1-2 paired with TRAJ12, TRAJ20 or TRAJ33, and iNKT TCRs by TRAV10 paired with TRAJ18. VDJdb, accessed on 1 November 2021, was searched for TCRs annotated for CMV, EBV and SARS-CoV-2, and TCRs annotated for more than one antigen were excluded. TCRdb's own reprocessing of the public reads used fastp at Q25 and MiXCR and kept productive beta chains. Each CDR3 protein gets just one entry, which takes the most common genes and DNA from the rows behind it. These V and J calls rely on TCRdb rather than the paper's analysis. The sample yields 100,000 to 120,000 distinct CDR3 sequences; around an eighth were counted once. Less than 4.5% of the sample is held by the ten biggest clonotypes.

At the junction V is shortened by 2 bases and J by 7 bases; bases outside the gene matches: 4. The germline V gene (reference sequence) yields SEHNR for CDR1 and FQNEAQ for CDR2. Reading from cysteine to phenylalanine, the CDR3 counts 15 amino acids. Of all the DNA, just the CDR3 is kept, 45 bases in frame from base 1. This clonotype was seen only a few times. The antigen it recognizes is unknown. No base qualities exist here, and no much larger clone lies one base off it. The receptor was derived from an adult who was a healthcare worker with PCR-confirmed SARS-CoV-2 infection or an uninfected control (not recorded which). The sequence joins TRBV7-9 to TRBJ2-1; 11 bases in the middle match TRBD2. The sample was whole blood, taken at baseline. The CDR3 is CASSLLAGGRNEQFF. The bases are TGTGCCAGCAGCTTACTAGCGGGAGGAAGGAATGAGCAGTTCTTC. The full variable domain, with segments outside the CDR3 supplied by the reference TRBV7-9 and TRBJ2-1 proteins, appears as DTGVSQNPRHKITKRGQNVTFRCDPISEHNRLYWYRQTLGQGPEFLTYFQNEAQLEKSRLLSDRFSAERPKGSFSTLEIQRTEQGDSAMYLCASSLLAGGRNEQFFGPGTRLTVL.